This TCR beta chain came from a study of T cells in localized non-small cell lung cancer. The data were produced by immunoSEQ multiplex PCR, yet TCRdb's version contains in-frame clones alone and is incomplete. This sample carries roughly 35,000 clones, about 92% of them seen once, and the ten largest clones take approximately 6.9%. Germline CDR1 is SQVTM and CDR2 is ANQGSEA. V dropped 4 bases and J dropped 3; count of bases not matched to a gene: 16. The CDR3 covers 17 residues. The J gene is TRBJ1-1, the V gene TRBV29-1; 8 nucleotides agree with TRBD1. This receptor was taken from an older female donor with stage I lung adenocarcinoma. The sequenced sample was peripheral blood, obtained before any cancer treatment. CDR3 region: CSVGRGQGGLRDTEAFF. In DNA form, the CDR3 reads TGCAGCGTTGGGAGAGGACAGGGTGGCCTCCGGGACACTGAAGCTTTCTTT.